This T cell receptor (beta chain) was captured in a study of CD8 T cells in Susac syndrome. Trimming pared 7 bases from V and 7 bases from J, leaving 23 bases between. CDR1 is ENHRY and CDR2 is SYGVKD in the germline V gene. The CDR3 is 16 amino acids. From blood CD8+ and CD4+ T cells, the TCR beta chain was sequenced. The multiple sclerosis control group was made up of treatment-naive patients with stable or active relapsing-remitting disease. Bulk CD8+ and CD4+ cells came from magnetic negative isolation; CD8+ TEMRA by FACS. A single count supports this clonotype. The RNA, about 0.45 to 1 ug, was put through reverse transcription using random hexamers. The immunoSEQ assay covered 54 Vbeta and 13 Jbeta segments for CDR3. Each CDR3 protein gets one entry after TCRdb re-called the immunoSEQ multiplex PCR reads with MiXCR. In the table there are 150,000 to 200,000 distinct CDR3 sequences, roughly 96% of which are singletons.

The sequenced sample was CD4+ T cells from PBMCs. The J gene is TRBJ2-1, the V gene TRBV10-3, with D perhaps matching TRBD2 (5 bases). The TCR comes from a human donor with multiple sclerosis. In nucleotides, the CDR3 is TGTGCCATCACCAAAACTAAGCGGAGAGGGTTGAATGAGCAGTTCTTC. Its protein is CAITKTKRRGLNEQFF.